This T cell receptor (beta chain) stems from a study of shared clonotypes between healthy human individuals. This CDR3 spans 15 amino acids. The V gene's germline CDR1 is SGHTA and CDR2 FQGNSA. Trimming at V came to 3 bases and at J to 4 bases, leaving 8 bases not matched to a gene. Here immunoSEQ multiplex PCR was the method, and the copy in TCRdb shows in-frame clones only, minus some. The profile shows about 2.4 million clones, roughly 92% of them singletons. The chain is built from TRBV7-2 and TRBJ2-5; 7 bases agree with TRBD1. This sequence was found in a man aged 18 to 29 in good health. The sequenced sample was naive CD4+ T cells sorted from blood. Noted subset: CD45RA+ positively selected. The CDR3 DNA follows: TGTGCCAGCAGCTTCATGGACAGGCCATCAGAGACCCAGTACTTC. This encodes CASSFMDRPSETQYF.